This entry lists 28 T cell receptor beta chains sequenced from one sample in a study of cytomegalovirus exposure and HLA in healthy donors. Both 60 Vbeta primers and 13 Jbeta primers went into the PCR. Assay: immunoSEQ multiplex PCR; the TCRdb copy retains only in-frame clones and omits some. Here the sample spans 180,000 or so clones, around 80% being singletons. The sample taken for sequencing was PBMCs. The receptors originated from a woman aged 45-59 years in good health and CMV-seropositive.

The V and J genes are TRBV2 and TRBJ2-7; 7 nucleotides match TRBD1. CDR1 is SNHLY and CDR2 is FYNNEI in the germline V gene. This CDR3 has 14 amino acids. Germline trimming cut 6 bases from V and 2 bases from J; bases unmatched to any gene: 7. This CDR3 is CASRPPGQTYEQYF. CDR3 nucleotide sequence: TGTGCCAGCAGGCCACCGGGACAGACCTACGAGCAGTACTTC. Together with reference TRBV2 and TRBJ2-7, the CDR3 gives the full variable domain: EPEVTQTPSHQVTQMGQEVILRCVPISNHLYFYWYRQILGQKVEFLVSFYNNEISEKSEIFDDQFSVERPDGSNFTLKIRSTKLEDSAMYFCASRPPGQTYEQYFGPGTRLTVT.

DNA for the CDR3: TGTGCCAGCAGCTTGCCAATACAGGGATACACTGAAGCTTTCTTT. It is translated as CASSLPIQGYTEAFF. The V gene is TRBV5-4, the J gene TRBJ1-1; D is perhaps TRBD1 (6 bases). V lost 1 base and J lost 3, with 13 bases in between. This CDR3 region has 15 residues. Germline CDR1 is SGHNT and CDR2 is YYREEE (reference sequence).

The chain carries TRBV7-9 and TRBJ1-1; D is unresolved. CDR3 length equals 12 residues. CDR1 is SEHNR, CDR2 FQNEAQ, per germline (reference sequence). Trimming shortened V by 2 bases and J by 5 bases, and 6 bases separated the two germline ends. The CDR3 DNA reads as TGTGCCAGCAGCTTACAGGTTACTGAAGCTTTCTTT. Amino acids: CASSLQVTEAFF.

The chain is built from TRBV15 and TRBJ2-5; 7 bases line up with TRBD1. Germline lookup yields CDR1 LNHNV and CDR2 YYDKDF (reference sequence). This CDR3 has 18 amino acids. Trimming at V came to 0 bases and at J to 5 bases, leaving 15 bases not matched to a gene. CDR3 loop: CATSRDLGINRGGETQYF. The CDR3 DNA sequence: TGTGCCACCAGCAGAGATCTAGGAATTAACAGGGGCGGGGAGACCCAGTACTTC.

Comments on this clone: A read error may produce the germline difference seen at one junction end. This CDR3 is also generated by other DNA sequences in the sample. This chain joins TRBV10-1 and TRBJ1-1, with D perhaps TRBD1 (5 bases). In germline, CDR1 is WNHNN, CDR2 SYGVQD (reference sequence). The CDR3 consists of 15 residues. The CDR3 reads CASSESIGQNTEAFF. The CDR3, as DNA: TGCGCCAGCAGTGAGTCGATAGGACAAAACACTGAGGCTTTCTTT.

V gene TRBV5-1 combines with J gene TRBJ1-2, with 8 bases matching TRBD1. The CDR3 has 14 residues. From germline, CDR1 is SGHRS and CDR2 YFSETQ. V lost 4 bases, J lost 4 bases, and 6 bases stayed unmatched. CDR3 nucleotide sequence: TGCGCCAGCAGCCTGGACAGGGTTGTCTATGGCTACACCTTC. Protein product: CASSLDRVVYGYTF.

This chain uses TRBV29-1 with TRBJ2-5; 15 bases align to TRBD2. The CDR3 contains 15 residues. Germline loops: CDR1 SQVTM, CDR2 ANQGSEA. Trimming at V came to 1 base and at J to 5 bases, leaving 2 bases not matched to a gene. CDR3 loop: CSVEVGLAGGETQYF. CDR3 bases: TGCAGCGTTGAAGTAGGACTAGCGGGAGGGGAGACCCAGTACTTC.

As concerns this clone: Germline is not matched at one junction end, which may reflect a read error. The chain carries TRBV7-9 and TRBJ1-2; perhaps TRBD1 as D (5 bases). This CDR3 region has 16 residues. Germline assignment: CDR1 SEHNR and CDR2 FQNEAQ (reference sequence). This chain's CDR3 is CSSSSGSGTLRYGYTF. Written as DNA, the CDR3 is TGTTCCAGCAGCTCAGGCTCCGGGACTCTACGCTATGGCTACACCTTC. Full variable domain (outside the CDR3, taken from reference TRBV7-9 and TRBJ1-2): DTGVSQNPRHKITKRGQNVTFRCDPISEHNRLYWYRQTLGQGPEFLTYFQNEAQLEKSRLLSDRFSAERPKGSFSTLEIQRTEQGDSAMYLCSSSSGSGTLRYGYTFGSGTRLTVV.

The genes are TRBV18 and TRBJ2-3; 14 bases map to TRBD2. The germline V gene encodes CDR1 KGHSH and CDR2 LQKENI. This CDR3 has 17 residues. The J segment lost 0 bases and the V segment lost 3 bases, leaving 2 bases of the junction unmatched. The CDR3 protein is CASSPGLAGASTDTQYF. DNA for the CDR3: TGTGCCAGCTCACCGGGACTAGCGGGGGCTAGCACAGATACGCAGTATTTT. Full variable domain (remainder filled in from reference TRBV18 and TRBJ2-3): NAGVMQNPRHLVRRRGQEARLRCSPMKGHSHVYWYRQLPEEGLKFMVYLQKENIIDESGMPKERFSAEFPKEGPSILRIQQVVRGDSAAYFCASSPGLAGASTDTQYFGPGTRLTVL.

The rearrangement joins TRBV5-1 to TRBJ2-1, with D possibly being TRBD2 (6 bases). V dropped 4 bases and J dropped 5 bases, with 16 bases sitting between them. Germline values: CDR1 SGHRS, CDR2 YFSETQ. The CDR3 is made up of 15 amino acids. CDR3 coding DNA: TGCGCCAGCAGCCCGCGGGGTGTGGGACACAATGAGCAGTTCTTC. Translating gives CASSPRGVGHNEQFF.

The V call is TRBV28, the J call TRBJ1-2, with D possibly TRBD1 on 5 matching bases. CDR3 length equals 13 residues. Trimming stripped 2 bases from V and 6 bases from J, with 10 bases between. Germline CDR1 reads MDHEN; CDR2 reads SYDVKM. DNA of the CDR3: TGTGCCAGCAGTTTAAAGGCAGGGAATGGCTACACCTTC. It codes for CASSLKAGNGYTF.

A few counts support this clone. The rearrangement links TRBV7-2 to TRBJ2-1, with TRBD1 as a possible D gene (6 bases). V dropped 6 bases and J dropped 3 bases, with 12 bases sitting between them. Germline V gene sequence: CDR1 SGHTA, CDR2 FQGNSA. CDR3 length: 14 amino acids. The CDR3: CASRATGNYNEQFF. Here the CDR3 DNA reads TGTGCCAGCAGAGCGACAGGAAACTACAATGAGCAGTTCTTC.

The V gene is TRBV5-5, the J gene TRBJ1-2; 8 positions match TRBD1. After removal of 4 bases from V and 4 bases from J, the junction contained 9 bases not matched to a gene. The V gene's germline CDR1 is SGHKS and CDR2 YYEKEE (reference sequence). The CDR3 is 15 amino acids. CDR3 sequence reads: CASSPWTGNLYGYTF. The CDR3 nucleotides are TGTGCCAGCAGCCCCTGGACAGGGAACCTCTATGGCTACACCTTC. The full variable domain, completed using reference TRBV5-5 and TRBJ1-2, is DAGVTQSPTHLIKTRGQQVTLRCSPISGHKSVSWYQQVLGQGPQFIFQYYEKEERGRGNFPDRFSARQFPNYSSELNVNALLLGDSALYLCASSPWTGNLYGYTFGSGTRLTVV.

This CDR3 reads CASTPGLPEGTGELFF. The CDR3 bases are TGTGCCAGCACCCCCGGCCTACCTGAGGGCACCGGGGAGCTGTTTTTT. The genes are TRBV28 and TRBJ2-2, with a weak D call TRBD2 (5 bases). The CDR3 extends over 16 amino acids. Germline V gene data show CDR1 as MDHEN and CDR2 as SYDVKM. V dropped 7 bases and J dropped 4 bases, with 19 bases sitting between them.

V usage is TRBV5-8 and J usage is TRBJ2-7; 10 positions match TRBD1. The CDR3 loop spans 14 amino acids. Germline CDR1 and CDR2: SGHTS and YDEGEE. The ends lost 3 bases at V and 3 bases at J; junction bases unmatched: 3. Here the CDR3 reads CASSSRDRGYEQYF. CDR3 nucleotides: TGTGCCAGCAGCTCCCGGGACAGGGGCTACGAGCAGTACTTC. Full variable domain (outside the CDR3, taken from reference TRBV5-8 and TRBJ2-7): EAGVTQSPTHLIKTRGQQATLRCSPISGHTSVYWYQQALGLGLQFLLWYDEGEERNRGNFPPRFSGRQFPNYSSELNVNALELEDSALYLCASSSRDRGYEQYFGPGTRLTVT.

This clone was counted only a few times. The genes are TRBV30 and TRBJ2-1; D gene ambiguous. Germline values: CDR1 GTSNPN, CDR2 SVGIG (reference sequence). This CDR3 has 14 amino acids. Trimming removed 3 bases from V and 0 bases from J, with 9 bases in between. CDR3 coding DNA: TGTGCCTGGAGGGAATGGAGCTCCTACAATGAGCAGTTCTTC. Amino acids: CAWREWSSYNEQFF.

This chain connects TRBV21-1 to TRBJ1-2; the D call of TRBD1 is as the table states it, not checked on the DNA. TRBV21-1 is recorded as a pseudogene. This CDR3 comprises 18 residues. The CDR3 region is CASSASGTVSCGVYGYTF. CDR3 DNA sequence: TGTGCCAGCAGCGCCTCCGGGACAGTCTCCTGTGGGGTCTATGGCTACACCTTC.

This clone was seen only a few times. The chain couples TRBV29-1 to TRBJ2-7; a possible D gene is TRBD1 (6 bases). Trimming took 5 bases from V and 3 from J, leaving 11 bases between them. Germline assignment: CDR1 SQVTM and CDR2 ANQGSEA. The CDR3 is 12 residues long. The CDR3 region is CSVTKQGYEQYF. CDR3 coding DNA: TGCAGCGTTACTAAACAGGGCTACGAGCAGTACTTC.

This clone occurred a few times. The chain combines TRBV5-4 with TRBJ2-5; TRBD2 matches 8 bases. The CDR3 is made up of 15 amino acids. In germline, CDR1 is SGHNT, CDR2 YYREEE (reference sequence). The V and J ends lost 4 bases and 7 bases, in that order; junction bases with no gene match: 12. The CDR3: CASSPPSSGRGTQYF. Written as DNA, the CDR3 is TGTGCCAGCAGCCCTCCCAGCAGCGGGAGAGGGACCCAGTACTTC. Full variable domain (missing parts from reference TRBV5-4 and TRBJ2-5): ETGVTQSPTHLIKTRGQQVTLRCSSQSGHNTVSWYQQALGQGPQFIFQYYREEENGRGNFPPRFSGLQFPNYSSELNVNALELDDSALYLCASSPPSSGRGTQYFGPGTRLLVL.

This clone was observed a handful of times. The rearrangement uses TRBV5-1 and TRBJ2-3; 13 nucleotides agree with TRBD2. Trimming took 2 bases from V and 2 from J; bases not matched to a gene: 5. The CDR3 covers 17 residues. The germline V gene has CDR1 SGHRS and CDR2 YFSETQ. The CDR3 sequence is CASSFLTSGGPTDTQYF. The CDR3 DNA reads TGCGCCAGCAGCTTCTTGACTAGCGGGGGGCCCACAGATACGCAGTATTTT.

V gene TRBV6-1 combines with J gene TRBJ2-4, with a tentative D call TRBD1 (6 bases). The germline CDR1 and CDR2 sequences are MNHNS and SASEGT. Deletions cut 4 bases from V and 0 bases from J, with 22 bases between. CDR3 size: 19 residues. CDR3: CASSGGALTGILAKNIQYF. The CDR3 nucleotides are TGTGCCAGCAGTGGTGGAGCCCTGACAGGTATATTAGCCAAAAACATTCAGTACTTC.

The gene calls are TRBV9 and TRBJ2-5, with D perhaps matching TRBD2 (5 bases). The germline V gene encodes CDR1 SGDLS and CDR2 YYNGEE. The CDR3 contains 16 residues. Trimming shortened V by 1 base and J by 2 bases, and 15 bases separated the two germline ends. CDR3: CASSVYSGAVQETQYF. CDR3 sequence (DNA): TGTGCCAGCAGCGTATACAGCGGCGCGGTTCAAGAGACCCAGTACTTC.

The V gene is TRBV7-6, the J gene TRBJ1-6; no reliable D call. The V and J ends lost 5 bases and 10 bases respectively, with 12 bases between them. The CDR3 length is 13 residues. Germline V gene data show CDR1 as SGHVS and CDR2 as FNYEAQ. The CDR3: CASSLGRRSPLHF. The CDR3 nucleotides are TGTGCCAGCAGCCTGGGCCGCCGGTCACCCCTCCACTTT.

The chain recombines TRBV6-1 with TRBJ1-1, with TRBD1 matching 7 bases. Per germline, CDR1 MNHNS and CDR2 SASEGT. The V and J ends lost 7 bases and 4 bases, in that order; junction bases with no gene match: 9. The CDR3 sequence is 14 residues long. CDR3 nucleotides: TGTGCCAGCACTGTAGGACAGGTGGGCACTGAAGCTTTCTTT. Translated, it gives CASTVGQVGTEAFF.

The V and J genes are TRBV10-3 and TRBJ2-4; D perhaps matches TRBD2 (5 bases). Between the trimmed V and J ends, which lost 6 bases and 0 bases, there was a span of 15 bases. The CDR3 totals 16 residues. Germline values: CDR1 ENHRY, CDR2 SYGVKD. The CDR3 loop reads CAISTSADLAKNIQYF. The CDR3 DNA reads TGTGCCATCAGCACCTCGGCGGACTTAGCCAAAAACATTCAGTACTTC.

CDR3 bases: TGTGCCACAGGGGAGAACACCGGGGAGCTGTTTTTT. Its protein is CATGENTGELFF. The genes are TRBV28 and TRBJ2-2, with D possibly TRBD1 on 6 matching bases. Per germline, CDR1 MDHEN and CDR2 SYDVKM. Between the trimmed V and J ends, which lost 10 bases and 1 base, there was a span of 7 bases. The CDR3 contains 12 residues.

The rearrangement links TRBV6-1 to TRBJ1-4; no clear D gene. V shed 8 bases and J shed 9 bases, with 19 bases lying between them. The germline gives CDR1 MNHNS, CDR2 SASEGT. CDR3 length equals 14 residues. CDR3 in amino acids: CASDGTPREQKLFF. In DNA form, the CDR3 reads TGTGCCAGCGACGGAACCCCGCGGGAACAAAAACTGTTTTTT.

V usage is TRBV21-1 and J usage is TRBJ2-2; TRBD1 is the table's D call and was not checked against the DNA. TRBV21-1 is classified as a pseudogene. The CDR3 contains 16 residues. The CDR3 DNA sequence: TGTGCCAGCAGCCCCCCGGAAGGGGGAGACACCGGGGAGCTGTTTTTT. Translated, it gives CASSPPEGGDTGELFF.